Listed below are T cell receptor beta chains from one sample, sequenced in a study of cytomegalovirus exposure and HLA in healthy donors. Data came from immunoSEQ multiplex PCR; TCRdb stores just in-frame clones and leaves some out. The sample includes 150,000 to 250,000 clones, around 76% of them seen just once. Sample: PBMCs. These receptors were taken from a man aged 25-45 years in good health and CMV-seronegative. The CDR3 runs from the conserved cysteine through the conserved F or W. A D gene is named only where the DNA matches it firmly. A clone size is listed for some rows: how often the clone was seen (once, few, many), or a class if it is expanded.

V: TRBV27
size: NA
J: TRBJ2-2
D: TRBD2
CDR3: CASASGSSGELFF
DNA: TGTGCCAGCGCTAGCGGGAGTTCCGGGGAGCTGTTTTTT

V: TRBV28
size: NA
J: TRBJ2-7
D: TRBD2
CDR3: CASSQGLPRSYEQYF
DNA: TGTGCCAGCAGTCAGGGACTACCAAGGAGCTACGAGCAGTACTTC

V: TRBV19
size: NA
J: TRBJ1-1
D: TRBD1
CDR3: CASSIGGTGENWMNTEAFF
DNA: TGTGCCAGTAGTATCGGGGGGACAGGGGAAAACTGGATGAACACTGAAGCTTTCTTT

V: TRBV7-2
size: NA
J: TRBJ1-5
D: NA
CDR3: CASSLGGGQGGQPQHF
DNA: TGTGCCAGCAGCTTAGGGGGAGGTCAGGGCGGTCAGCCCCAGCATTTT

V: TRBV7-3
size: few
J: TRBJ1-5
D: TRBD1
CDR3: CASSQPTGEYSNQPQHF
DNA: TGTGCCAGCAGCCAACCTACAGGGGAGTATAGCAATCAGCCCCAGCATTTT

V: TRBV19
size: NA
J: TRBJ2-7
D: NA
CDR3: CASGRGDYEQCF
DNA: TGTGCCAGTGGCAGGGGCGACTACGAGCAGTGCTTC

V: TRBV28
size: once
J: TRBJ1-4
D: NA
CDR3: CASSFSGATNEKLFF
DNA: TGTGCCAGCAGTTTTTCAGGGGCAACTAATGAAAAACTGTTTTTT

V: TRBV11-3
size: once
J: TRBJ2-1
D: TRBD1
CDR3: CASSPGTGDRDEQFF
DNA: TGTGCCAGCAGCCCTGGGACAGGTGACAGGGATGAGCAGTTCTTC

V: TRBV4-1
size: NA
J: TRBJ2-5
D: TRBD2
CDR3: CASSKGLATQETQYF
DNA: TGCGCCAGCAGCAAGGGACTAGCGACTCAAGAGACCCAGTACTTC

V: TRBV5-4
size: NA
J: TRBJ1-1
D: NA
CDR3: CASSLLRGGDVGTEAFF
DNA: TGTGCCAGCAGCTTGCTTCGTGGAGGGGATGTAGGGACTGAAGCTTTCTTT

V: TRBV19
size: NA
J: TRBJ2-2
D: TRBD2
CDR3: CASSMTSAITGELFF
DNA: TGTGCCAGTAGTATGACTAGCGCCATCACCGGGGAGCTGTTTTTT

V: TRBV28
size: once
J: TRBJ1-1
D: NA
CDR3: CATTLSRGYTEAFF
DNA: TGTGCCACCACGCTGTCAAGGGGGTACACTGAAGCTTTCTTT

V: TRBV7-6
size: NA
J: TRBJ2-1
D: TRBD1
CDR3: CASSPGTVNEQFF
DNA: TGTGCCAGCAGTCCGGGGACAGTCAATGAGCAGTTCTTC

V: TRBV5-1
size: once
J: TRBJ1-2
D: TRBD1
CDR3: CASSRDRSGGYTF
DNA: TGCGCCAGCAGCAGGGACAGGTCAGGGGGCTACACCTTC

V: TRBV9
size: few
J: TRBJ2-1
D: NA
CDR3: CASSVGGQDEQFF
DNA: TGTGCCAGCAGCGTAGGGGGCCAGGATGAGCAGTTCTTC

V: TRBV4-1
size: few
J: TRBJ1-1
D: NA
CDR3: CASSQIQGSEAFF
DNA: TGCGCCAGCAGCCAAATACAGGGTTCTGAAGCTTTCTTT

V: TRBV6-1
size: NA
J: TRBJ2-1
D: TRBD2
CDR3: CASRELAGKSYNEQFF
DNA: TGTGCCAGCAGAGAACTAGCGGGAAAGTCCTACAATGAGCAGTTCTTC

V: TRBV10-3
size: NA
J: TRBJ2-2
D: NA
CDR3: CATEVGVTGELFF
DNA: TGTGCCACCGAGGTGGGAGTGACCGGGGAGCTGTTTTTT

V: TRBV4-1
size: NA
J: TRBJ1-5
D: NA
CDR3: CASSQDLTRGNQPQHF
DNA: TGCGCCAGCAGCCAAGATCTAACCCGGGGCAATCAGCCCCAGCATTTT

V: TRBV10-3
size: NA
J: TRBJ2-7
D: NA
CDR3: CAISEVGGRPEF
DNA: TGTGCCATCAGTGAAGTTGGCGGCAGACCCGAGTTC

V: TRBV4-1
size: few
J: TRBJ1-1
D: TRBD1
CDR3: CASSQQTSQGARAEAFF
DNA: TGCGCCAGCAGCCAACAAACCTCACAGGGGGCAAGGGCTGAAGCTTTCTTT

V: TRBV7-2
size: NA
J: TRBJ1-2
D: TRBD1
CDR3: CASRPGTGPPLSYGYTF
DNA: TGTGCCAGCAGACCCGGGACAGGGCCACCCCTCTCCTATGGCTACACCTTC

V: TRBV5-1
size: NA
J: TRBJ1-1
D: NA
CDR3: CASSLQADTEAFF
DNA: TGCGCCAGCAGCTTGCAGGCCGACACTGAAGCTTTCTTT

V: TRBV6-5
size: few
J: TRBJ2-7
D: TRBD1
CDR3: CASSYRDRVLEQYF
DNA: TGTGCCAGCAGTTACCGGGACAGGGTCCTCGAGCAGTACTTC

V: TRBV4-1
size: NA
J: TRBJ2-1
D: NA
CDR3: CASSQDLSGTAYNEQFF
DNA: TGCGCCAGCAGCCAAGATTTGAGCGGTACGGCCTACAATGAGCAGTTCTTC

V: TRBV9
size: once
J: TRBJ2-7
D: TRBD2
CDR3: CASSVDPGGVGEQYF
DNA: TGTGCCAGCAGCGTAGACCCCGGGGGGGTGGGCGAGCAGTACTTC

V: TRBV19
size: NA
J: TRBJ1-2
D: NA
CDR3: CASSIEGTYYGYTF
DNA: TGTGCCAGTAGTATAGAGGGCACGTACTATGGCTACACCTTC

V: TRBV18
size: NA
J: TRBJ2-5
D: NA
CDR3: CASSPEQGKEETQYF
DNA: TGTGCCAGCTCACCGGAGCAGGGGAAGGAGGAGACCCAGTACTTC

V: TRBV9
size: NA
J: TRBJ2-7
D: TRBD1
CDR3: CASSASGTGVLEQYF
DNA: TGTGCCAGCAGCGCCTCCGGGACAGGGGTCCTCGAGCAGTACTTC

V: TRBV4-1
size: NA
J: TRBJ2-7
D: NA
CDR3: CASSPLSSTVMPYEQYF
DNA: TGCGCCAGCAGCCCCCTCTCGTCCACTGTCATGCCCTACGAGCAGTACTTC